A single sample is the source of the 19 T cell receptor beta chains below, sequenced in a study of blood T cell repertoires in COVID-19. Libraries were prepared by immunoSEQ multiplex PCR; TCRdb keeps only in-frame clonotypes and omits some of them. The sample shows approximately 140,000 clones, 75% to 90% of them seen only once. The sample taken for sequencing was peripheral blood. These receptors were collected from a woman aged 55 to 70 with COVID-19, enrolled during active disease.

The V and J genes are TRBV2 and TRBJ1-4; D may be TRBD1 (5 bases). Germline V gene lookup returns CDR1 SNHLY and CDR2 FYNNEI. This CDR3 is built from 14 residues. With 2 bases removed from V and 2 bases from J, the gap between germline ends came to 6 bases. CDR3 nucleotide sequence: TGTGCCAGCAGTGAAAGGGGCACTAATGAAAAACTGTTTTTT. Amino acids: CASSERGTNEKLFF.

The chain joins TRBV4-1 to TRBJ2-2; D unclear. The V end lost 4 bases, the J end lost 1 base, and 10 bases lay between the germline ends. This CDR3 has 15 amino acids. Germline-derived CDR1 and CDR2 are MGHRA and YSYEKL. CDR3 bases: TGCGCCAGCAGCCTAATCGGCGGGAACACCGGGGAGCTGTTTTTT. Amino acid sequence: CASSLIGGNTGELFF.

This clone was seen a single time. J is TRBJ1-2 and V is TRBV18, with TRBD1 matching 7 bases. Per germline, CDR1 KGHSH and CDR2 LQKENI. CDR3 length equals 13 residues. V was clipped by 5 bases and J by 1 base; unmatched bases: 1. The CDR3 nucleotides read TGTGCCAGCTCAGACAGGGTTAACTATGGCTACACCTTC. It is translated as CASSDRVNYGYTF.

This chain connects TRBV11-3 to TRBJ2-1; TRBD2 aligns across 8 bases. This CDR3 is 16 amino acids long. The trim removed 1 base at V and 5 bases at J, leaving 7 bases unmatched. Germline V gives CDR1 SGHNT, CDR2 YENEEA. CDR3 in amino acids: CASSLGGTRANNEQFF. The CDR3 DNA sequence: TGTGCCAGCAGCTTAGGAGGGACTAGGGCGAACAATGAGCAGTTCTTC.

CDR3 sequence (DNA): TGTGCCAGCAGTTACGAGGGGGATCAGCCCCAGCATTTT. As protein: CASSYEGDQPQHF. This rearrangement joins TRBV6-6 to TRBJ1-5, with D possibly matching TRBD1 (6 bases). Germline CDR1 MNHNY, CDR2 SVGAGI (reference sequence). The germline V and J ends were trimmed by 2 bases and 5 bases, with 7 bases remaining between them. CDR3 length equals 13 residues.

This chain connects TRBV6-5 to TRBJ2-1, with D tentatively TRBD1 (6 bases). In germline, CDR1 is MNHEY, CDR2 SVGAGI. Trimming took 6 bases from V and 0 from J, leaving 12 bases between them. The CDR3 is 15 amino acids. CDR3 sequence (DNA): TGTGCCAGCAGACAGGACAGAAGCTCCTACAATGAGCAGTTCTTC. Amino acid sequence: CASRQDRSSYNEQFF.

V and J are TRBV7-3 and TRBJ2-3; the match to TRBD2 covers 10 bases. With V trimmed by 6 bases and J by 9 bases, 12 bases remained unmatched. This CDR3 is 15 amino acids long. Looked up from germline, CDR1 is SGHTA and CDR2 is FQGTGA. The CDR3 loop is CASRESGGAVRTQYF. CDR3 nucleotides: TGTGCCAGCAGGGAGAGCGGGGGGGCCGTAAGAACGCAGTATTTT.

V and J are TRBV10-2 and TRBJ1-1, with D possibly TRBD1 on 6 matching bases. Germline V lookup: CDR1 WSHSY, CDR2 SAAADI. The V end was cut by 0 bases, the J end by 5 bases, with 16 bases between. The CDR3 totals 16 residues. The CDR3 region is CASSESTQGGGTEAFF. In nucleotides, the CDR3 is TGCGCCAGCAGTGAGTCCACACAGGGAGGGGGTACTGAAGCTTTCTTT.

The chain employs TRBV11-1 and TRBJ1-1; D perhaps matches TRBD1 (5 bases). V was pared by 6 bases and J by 8 bases, with 13 bases between. This CDR3 has 12 residues. Germline V gives CDR1 SGHAT, CDR2 FQDESV (reference sequence). This CDR3 is CASRQTAGEAFF. CDR3 coding DNA: TGTGCCAGCAGACAGACAGCGGGCGAAGCTTTCTTT.

The chain is built from TRBV11-1 and TRBJ1-2; 10 bases agree with TRBD1. This CDR3 has 16 amino acids. Germline CDR1 and CDR2: SGHAT and FQDESV (reference sequence). Unmatched junction bases numbered 6, after V lost 5 bases and J lost 0 bases. CDR3 coding DNA: TGTGCCAGCAGCCGGGGACAGGGGACTGCTAACTATGGCTACACCTTC. This sequence encodes CASSRGQGTANYGYTF.

The chain is built from TRBV29-1 and TRBJ2-3, with 12 positions matching TRBD2. The V segment lost 5 bases and the J segment 10 bases; nucleotides outside the gene matches: 7. This CDR3 has 13 amino acids. Per germline, CDR1 SQVTM and CDR2 ANQGSEA. The chain's CDR3 is CSVRTSGGKAQYF. In nucleotides, the CDR3 is TGCAGCGTTCGCACTAGCGGGGGGAAGGCGCAGTATTTT.

The chain joins TRBV14 to TRBJ2-3; the match to TRBD2 covers 7 bases. Germline CDR1 SGHDN, CDR2 FVKESK. The CDR3 length is 15 residues. V lost 5 bases and J lost 0; bases outside the gene matches: 5. The CDR3 DNA reads TGTGCCAGCAGCTATCGGGGGGATAGCACAGATACGCAGTATTTT. Translation gives CASSYRGDSTDTQYF.

The gene calls are TRBV4-2 and TRBJ1-3, with TRBD1 as a possible D gene (6 bases). Germline V CDR1 and CDR2: LGHNA, YNFKEQ. V dropped 6 bases and J dropped 0 bases, with 15 bases sitting between them. The CDR3 length is 16 residues. The CDR3: CASREDRTFSGNTIYF. In nucleotides, the CDR3 is TGTGCCAGCAGGGAGGACAGAACTTTCTCTGGAAACACCATATATTTT.

The chain combines TRBV6-4 with TRBJ2-2, with 7 bases fitting TRBD2. The CDR3 consists of 16 residues. Germline trimming cut 1 base from V and 1 base from J; bases unmatched to any gene: 3. Looked up from germline, CDR1 is MRHNA and CDR2 is SNTAGT. This CDR3 reads CASSDYGGGNTGELFF. The CDR3 nucleotides are TGTGCCAGCAGTGACTACGGCGGGGGGAACACCGGGGAGCTGTTTTTT.

This clone has just one count. V usage is TRBV7-3 and J usage is TRBJ2-3; D may be TRBD2 (5 bases). The germline gives CDR1 SGHTA, CDR2 FQGTGA. The CDR3 is 14 residues long. The V and J ends lost 5 bases and 6 bases respectively, with 15 bases between them. CDR3 residues: CASSLELDTDTQYF. As DNA, the CDR3 is TGTGCCAGCAGCCTCGAACTAGATACGGATACGCAGTATTTT.

The chain is built from TRBV7-6 and TRBJ2-2; D ambiguous. CDR3 length: 15 amino acids. Trimming shortened V by 1 base and J by 1 base, and 7 bases separated the two germline ends. Germline values: CDR1 SGHVS, CDR2 FNYEAQ. The DNA for the CDR3 is TGTGCCAGCAGCTTAGGGCACGAGAACACCGGGGAGCTGTTTTTT. Translation gives CASSLGHENTGELFF.

The V and J genes are TRBV5-5 and TRBJ1-2, with unresolved D. The CDR3 spans 16 residues. Germline V gives CDR1 SGHKS, CDR2 YYEKEE (reference sequence). V lost 1 base, J lost 2 bases, and 15 bases lay in between. The CDR3 DNA follows: TGTGCCAGCAGCTTGAGTGGGGAGGCGCTGAACTATGGCTACACCTTC. It is translated as CASSLSGEALNYGYTF.

This chain connects TRBV10-3 to TRBJ1-4; 7 bases line up with TRBD1. Germline CDR1 ENHRY, CDR2 SYGVKD. V trimming: 7 bases; J trimming: 8 bases; junction bases outside the gene matches: 4. CDR3 length: 12 residues. CDR3 amino acids: CAIKGATEKLFF. Written as DNA, the CDR3 is TGTGCCATCAAGGGGGCTACGGAAAAACTGTTTTTT.

This clone was picked up a small number of times. The rearrangement joins TRBV3-1 (or the pseudogene TRBV3-2) to TRBJ1-5; D is unresolved. Germline CDR1 and CDR2: LGHDT and YNNKEL (reference sequence). V shed 0 bases and J shed 4 bases, with 10 bases lying between them. CDR3 length: 15 residues. The CDR3, as DNA: TGTGCCAGCAGCCAAGATCGAACAGAGAATCAGCCCCAGCATTTT. It translates to CASSQDRTENQPQHF.